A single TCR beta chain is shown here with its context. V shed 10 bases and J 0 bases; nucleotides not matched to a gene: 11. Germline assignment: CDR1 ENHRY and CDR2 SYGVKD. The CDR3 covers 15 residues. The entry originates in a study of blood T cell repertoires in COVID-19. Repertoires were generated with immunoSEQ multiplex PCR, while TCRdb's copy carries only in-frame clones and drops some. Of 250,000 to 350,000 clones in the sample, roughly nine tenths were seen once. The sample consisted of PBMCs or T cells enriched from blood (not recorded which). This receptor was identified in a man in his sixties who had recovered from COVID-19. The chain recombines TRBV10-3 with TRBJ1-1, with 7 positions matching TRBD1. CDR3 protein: CATVAKQGMNTEAFF. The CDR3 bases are TGTGCCACCGTAGCAAAACAGGGGATGAACACTGAAGCTTTCTTT.